The 6 T cell receptor beta chains presented below share a single source sample, sequenced in a study of T cells in Graves' hyperthyroidism and ophthalmopathy. Researchers amplified the TCR beta CDR3 regions from RNA transcripts. First-round RT-PCR with HTBI primers amplified the TCR CDR3 region. From the multiplex PCR reads, TCRdb called clonotypes with MiXCR, one entry per CDR3 protein. Here the sample spans about 500,000 distinct CDR3 sequences, roughly 16% being singletons. The sequenced material came from blood. Receptors were obtained from a woman in her twenties or thirties with Graves' ophthalmopathy.

The sample holds many counts of this clonotype. This chain links TRBV20-1 with TRBJ2-5; 14 bases align to TRBD2. The CDR3 is 19 residues long. The germline V gene has CDR1 DFQATT and CDR2 SNEGSKA (reference sequence). The V segment lost 6 bases and the J segment 0 bases; nucleotides outside the gene matches: 15. The CDR3 sequence is CSAFQSGLAGDEYQETQYF. In nucleotides, the CDR3 is TGCAGTGCGTTCCAATCGGGACTAGCGGGAGACGAGTACCAAGAGACCCAGTACTTC.

The V gene is TRBV10-1, the J gene TRBJ2-7; unclear D gene. CDR1 and CDR2 (germline): WNHNN, SYGVQD (reference sequence). This CDR3 has 13 residues. V shed 8 bases and J shed 0 bases, with 11 bases lying between them. The CDR3 is CASSDASSYEQYF. The CDR3 DNA sequence: TGCGCCAGCTCAGACGCCAGCTCCTACGAGCAGTACTTC.

This clonotype came up a few times. V usage is TRBV7-2 and J usage is TRBJ2-1; D tentatively reads TRBD1 or TRBD2 (5 bases each). Germline-derived CDR1 and CDR2 are SGHTA and FQGNSA. V lost 2 bases to trimming and J lost 4 bases, with 12 bases between them. This CDR3 comprises 15 residues. DNA for the CDR3: TGTGCCAGCAGCTTAAACGGGGACGCTTACAATGAGCAGTTCTTC. It is translated as CASSLNGDAYNEQFF.

The CDR3 DNA is TGTGCCAGCAGTTGGGCGGGCTCGAACTACGAGCAGTACTTC. Translation gives CASSWAGSNYEQYF. The chain links TRBV27 to TRBJ2-7; D may be TRBD2 (5 bases). This CDR3 is built from 14 residues. The germline gives CDR1 MNHEY, CDR2 SMNVEV (reference sequence). Trimming pared 4 bases from V and 3 bases from J, leaving 13 bases between.

This clonotype was observed many times. This chain links TRBV6-1 with TRBJ2-7, with D maybe TRBD2 (6 bases). Germline V gene data show CDR1 as MNHNS and CDR2 as SASEGT. The CDR3 extends over 13 amino acids. V lost 6 bases and J lost 5, with 14 bases in between. CDR3 sequence: CASRGEDFHEQYF. In nucleotides, the CDR3 is TGTGCCAGCAGAGGGGAGGATTTTCACGAGCAGTACTTC.

Many counts were recorded for this clonotype. The chain uses TRBV7-9 and TRBJ2-1, with a possible D match to TRBD1 (5 bases). Trimming took 5 bases from V and 5 from J, leaving 13 bases between them. The CDR3 runs 14 residues. Germline CDR1 is SEHNR and CDR2 is FQNEAQ (reference sequence). CDR3 DNA sequence: TGTGCCAGCAGCCGTACCCTAGGGGACAATGAGCAGTTCTTC. Protein sequence: CASSRTLGDNEQFF.